This T cell receptor (beta chain) was found in a study of tumor and adjacent non-tumor tissue in lung cancer. Whole-study context: The cohort had 12 adenocarcinoma, 2 squamous cell and 1 small cell patients. Aged roughly 30 to 76 years, patients included roughly ten men and five or six women with stage I to III disease.

The template was RNA from unsorted bulk tissue. J was trimmed by 4 bases and V by 7 bases; bases with no gene match: 11. This CDR3 spans 14 amino acids. Germline loops: CDR1 DFQATT, CDR2 SNEGSKA (reference sequence). The library came from three nested PCR rounds adapted from ARM-PCR protocols. Using its own MiXCR run on the multiplex PCR reads, TCRdb lists one record per CDR3 protein. Of 220,000 or so distinct CDR3 sequences detected, 70% to 75% appear once; the ten largest clones hold about 23%. Sequencing was done on a sample of lung tumor tissue. The sequence came from a man in his 60s with non-small cell lung cancer. The gene calls are TRBV20-1 and TRBJ1-1, with 8 bases lining up with TRBD1. This CDR3 reads CSVGAGGRSTEAFF. CDR3 DNA sequence: TGCAGTGTTGGGGCAGGGGGCAGGAGCACTGAAGCTTTCTTT.